The 27 T cell receptor beta chains in this list originate from one sample, sequenced in a study of blood T cells in healthy people across ages. A sample-barcoded 5' primer and a J-beta primer mix were used in a second PCR of roughly 7 to 12 cycles. TCRdb processed the 5' RACE reads anew with MiXCR; each CDR3 protein has one entry. The sample gives around 800,000 distinct CDR3 sequences, around 43% of which show up once; roughly 19% is in the top ten. The sequencing input was blood. Receptor source: a man aged 60 to 69 in good health.

This clonotype occurred many times. The V and J genes are TRBV10-3 and TRBJ2-3; no clear D. Germline V gene lookup returns CDR1 ENHRY and CDR2 SYGVKD. V was pared by 10 bases and J by 4 bases, with 9 bases between. The CDR3 has 11 amino acids. The CDR3, as DNA: TGTGCCAGCGGTCCCGCAGATACGCAGTATTTT. This codes for CASGPADTQYF.

The rearrangement links TRBV7-2 to TRBJ1-5; 9 nucleotides agree with TRBD1. J lost 2 bases, V lost 5 bases, and 4 bases had no gene match. Germline CDR1 and CDR2: SGHTA and FQGNSA. This CDR3 region has 15 residues. In DNA form, the CDR3 reads TGTGCCAGCAGCCGGGACAGGGTTGGCAATCAGCCCCAGCATTTT. Translation gives CASSRDRVGNQPQHF.

V and J are TRBV7-9 and TRBJ1-1, with D tentatively TRBD1 (5 bases). Deletions cut 1 base from V and 1 base from J, with 10 bases between. From germline, CDR1 is SEHNR and CDR2 FQNEAQ (reference sequence). This CDR3 comprises 15 residues. This CDR3 is CASSLDYTGNTEAFF. The CDR3 bases are TGTGCCAGCAGCTTAGATTATACAGGGAACACTGAAGCTTTCTTT. Together with reference TRBV7-9 and TRBJ1-1, the CDR3 gives the full variable domain: DTGVSQNPRHKITKRGQNVTFRCDPISEHNRLYWYRQTLGQGPEFLTYFQNEAQLEKSRLLSDRFSAERPKGSFSTLEIQRTEQGDSAMYLCASSLDYTGNTEAFFGQGTRLTVV.

This clonotype has a handful of counts. The V and J genes are TRBV10-3 and TRBJ1-5; unclear D gene. The CDR3 spans 13 residues. The germline CDR1 and CDR2 sequences are ENHRY and SYGVKD. Trimming removed 10 bases from V and 2 bases from J, with 12 bases in between. DNA of the CDR3: TGTGCCACCAGAGGCGGACGCAATCAGCCCCAGCATTTT. It encodes CATRGGRNQPQHF.

This chain's CDR3 is CASSYTTATNEKLFF. The CDR3 nucleotides are TGTGCCAGCAGCTACACGACGGCAACTAATGAAAAACTGTTTTTT. The V gene is TRBV7-8, the J gene TRBJ1-4; D not resolved. V was cut by 4 bases and J by 0 bases, with 9 bases left in between. Germline V CDR1 and CDR2: SGHVS, FQNEAQ. The length of the CDR3 is 15 residues.

The V and J genes are TRBV6-2 or TRBV6-3 and TRBJ2-7; D is undetermined. The CDR3 contains 15 residues. The V end was cut by 4 bases, the J end by 1 base, with 14 bases between. Germline lookup yields CDR1 MNHEY and CDR2 SVGEGT. The CDR3 reads CASSLRVLGSYEQYF. The CDR3 DNA reads TGTGCCAGCAGTTTACGGGTATTGGGATCCTACGAGCAGTACTTC.

V and J are TRBV20-1 and TRBJ2-4, with D tentatively TRBD1 (6 bases). The CDR3 sequence is 12 residues long. Germline V gene sequence: CDR1 DFQATT, CDR2 SNEGSKA (reference sequence). The V and J ends lost 5 bases and 3 bases respectively, with 8 bases between them. The CDR3 spells CSAADSKNIQYF. For the CDR3, the DNA is TGCAGTGCTGCGGACAGCAAAAACATTCAGTACTTC.

This clonotype was recorded many times. The rearrangement joins TRBV29-1 to TRBJ1-1; D is unclear. Germline V CDR1 and CDR2: SQVTM, ANQGSEA. Between the trimmed V and J ends, which lost 6 bases and 0 bases, there was a span of 8 bases. This CDR3 is 12 amino acids long. The CDR3, as DNA: TGCAGCGTGGAGCGAATGAACACTGAAGCTTTCTTT. Translating gives CSVERMNTEAFF.

This clonotype was counted only a few times. V and J are TRBV6-5 and TRBJ2-1, with 10 nucleotides matching TRBD2. Germline CDR1 reads MNHEY; CDR2 reads SVGAGI. The CDR3 is made up of 14 amino acids. V was clipped by 7 bases and J by 6 bases; unmatched bases: 6. CDR3 residues: CASKIAGGLNEQFF. The CDR3 DNA sequence: TGTGCCAGCAAAATAGCGGGGGGCCTCAATGAGCAGTTCTTC.

V is TRBV20-1 and J is TRBJ1-4; possibly TRBD1 for D (5 bases). The V gene lost 5 bases and the J gene lost 0 bases, with 13 bases spanning the gap. The CDR3 totals 15 residues. Germline lookup yields CDR1 DFQATT and CDR2 SNEGSKA (reference sequence). In DNA, the CDR3 is TGCAGTGCTCTTGGGACGGAAGCAACTAATGAAAAACTGTTTTTT. This translates into CSALGTEATNEKLFF.

This clonotype has more than one count but fewer than ten. This chain's CDR3 is CASSQDNFGGAFYTDTQYF. The CDR3 nucleotides are TGCGCCAGCAGCCAAGATAATTTTGGGGGGGCTTTTTACACAGATACGCAGTATTTT. The V and J genes are TRBV4-1 and TRBJ2-3; tentatively, D is TRBD2 (7 bases). Trimming pared 0 bases from V and 2 bases from J, leaving 21 bases between. The CDR3 totals 19 residues. Germline loops: CDR1 MGHRA, CDR2 YSYEKL.

The rearrangement joins TRBV30 to TRBJ1-6; 8 bases are a match to TRBD1. This CDR3 has 13 residues. Germline CDR1 GTSNPN, CDR2 SVGIG (reference sequence). With V trimmed by 6 bases and J by 10 bases, 8 bases remained unmatched. The CDR3 sequence: CACSGQARSPLHF. The CDR3 DNA sequence: TGTGCCTGCTCGGGACAGGCCAGATCACCCCTCCACTTT. The complete variable domain, with remaining parts taken from reference TRBV30 and TRBJ1-6, reads SQTIHQWPATLVQPVGSPLSLECTVEGTSNPNLYWYRQAAGRGLQLLFYSVGIGQISSEVPQNLSASRPQDRQFILSSKKLLLSDSGFYLCACSGQARSPLHFGNGTRLTVT.

The J gene is TRBJ2-1, the V gene TRBV7-9, with D perhaps TRBD2 (5 bases). Trimming pared 6 bases from V and 8 bases from J, leaving 26 bases between. The CDR3 runs 17 residues. The germline V gene encodes CDR1 SEHNR and CDR2 FQNEAQ (reference sequence). In DNA form, the CDR3 reads TGTGCCAGCAGTGAAGTAGGAGTGAGACTACTTAGGGATGAGCAGTTCTTC. Translating gives CASSEVGVRLLRDEQFF.

This sequence joins TRBV6-6 and TRBJ2-7, with 9 bases fitting TRBD1. The germline CDR1 and CDR2 sequences are MNHNY and SVGAGI (reference sequence). V trimming: 5 bases; J trimming: 8 bases; junction bases outside the gene matches: 13. This CDR3 is built from 15 residues. CDR3 sequence: CASSVPGQGPGKQYF. CDR3 DNA: TGTGCCAGCAGTGTACCGGGACAGGGTCCCGGTAAGCAGTACTTC.

V and J are TRBV4-3 and TRBJ2-3; perhaps TRBD2 as D (5 bases). This CDR3 region has 13 residues. Germline V CDR1 and CDR2: LGHNA, YSLEER. V shed 5 bases and J shed 3 bases, with 9 bases lying between them. The CDR3 spells CASSWRRTDTQYF. The CDR3 region has the DNA TGCGCCAGCAGCTGGAGGCGAACAGATACGCAGTATTTT.

This clonotype turned up a few times. The gene calls are TRBV7-9 and TRBJ2-1; weak D call: TRBD2 (6 bases). The CDR3 covers 16 residues. Germline V gives CDR1 SEHNR, CDR2 FQNEAQ (reference sequence). The V and J ends lost 6 bases and 1 base respectively, with 16 bases between them. The CDR3 sequence: CASRPPVLASYNEQFF. Written as DNA, the CDR3 is TGTGCCAGCAGACCCCCCGTACTAGCTTCCTACAATGAGCAGTTCTTC.

This clonotype came up many times. The chain links TRBV29-1 to TRBJ2-5; 9 bases map to TRBD2. Trimming took 2 bases from V and 3 from J; bases not matched to a gene: 1. Germline CDR1 is SQVTM and CDR2 is ANQGSEA. CDR3 length: 13 amino acids. The CDR3 region is CSVERLAEETQYF. In DNA, the CDR3 is TGCAGCGTTGAACGACTAGCGGAAGAGACCCAGTACTTC.

The V and J genes are TRBV12-5 and TRBJ2-6; D is undetermined. The CDR3 is 15 residues long. V was shortened by 3 bases and J by 0 bases, with 6 bases between the two germline ends. From germline, CDR1 is LGHNT and CDR2 FRNRAP. CDR3 DNA sequence: TGTGCTAGTGGTTTCCACGGCTCTGGGGCCAACGTCCTGACTTTC. Its protein is CASGFHGSGANVLTF.

The count of this clonotype is one. The rearrangement joins TRBV3-1 to TRBJ2-7; D is undetermined. The V and J ends lost 5 bases and 4 bases respectively, with 15 bases between them. Germline-derived CDR1 and CDR2 are LGHDT and YNNKEL (reference sequence). The CDR3 extends over 14 amino acids. The CDR3 region has the DNA TGTGCCAGCAGCGTATCATGGGTTTCGTACGAGCAGTACTTC. Amino acid sequence: CASSVSWVSYEQYF.

In regard to this clonotype: One end of the junction fails to match germline, which may point to a read error. V and J are TRBV6-2 or TRBV6-3 and TRBJ1-5, with 11 bases aligning to TRBD1. Germline assignment: CDR1 MNHEY and CDR2 SVGEGT. CDR3 size: 15 residues. CDR3 loop: CTSSYRTGGHQPQHF. The DNA of the CDR3 is TGTACCAGCAGTTATCGGACAGGGGGCCATCAGCCCCAGCATTTT.

The V gene is TRBV6-1, the J gene TRBJ2-3; unclear D gene. The CDR3 totals 13 residues. V lost 1 base and J 3 bases, leaving 5 bases between the germline ends. Germline CDR1 reads MNHNS; CDR2 reads SASEGT. The CDR3 DNA reads as TGTGCCAGCAGTGAAGGGACGACAGATACGCAGTATTTT. It encodes CASSEGTTDTQYF.

The V gene is TRBV18, the J gene TRBJ1-1; 10 bases are a match to TRBD1. V dropped 6 bases and J dropped 11; count of bases not matched to a gene: 9. The CDR3 totals 13 residues. Germline assignment: CDR1 KGHSH and CDR2 LQKENI. The CDR3 DNA reads TGTGCCAGCTCGCTGGGACAGGGGAGGTTGGCTTTCTTT. This codes for CASSLGQGRLAFF.

This clonotype was seen more than once but under ten times. The chain recombines TRBV3-1 with TRBJ2-3; maybe TRBD1 (6 bases). Germline CDR1 LGHDT, CDR2 YNNKEL (reference sequence). CDR3 length equals 15 residues. V was cut by 2 bases and J by 3 bases, with 12 bases left in between. In nucleotides, the CDR3 is TGTGCCAGCAGCCAAACCACAAGGGGGACAGATACGCAGTATTTT. It codes for CASSQTTRGTDTQYF.

This clonotype appeared a single time. This chain links TRBV10-3 with TRBJ2-3, with D maybe TRBD2 (6 bases). This CDR3 has 17 residues. Trimming cost V 0 bases and J 2 bases, with 15 bases left between them. In germline, CDR1 is ENHRY, CDR2 SYGVKD. The CDR3 sequence: CAISESDGGRNTDTQYF. The CDR3 DNA sequence: TGTGCCATCAGTGAGTCAGACGGGGGTAGGAACACAGATACGCAGTATTTT.

The genes are TRBV6-4 and TRBJ2-2; 8 bases agree with TRBD1. The germline V gene encodes CDR1 MRHNA and CDR2 SNTAGT. Trimming cost V 6 bases and J 5 bases; bases outside gene matches: 5. The CDR3 is 14 residues long. The CDR3 loop is CASRGQGHTGELFF. For the CDR3, the DNA is TGTGCCAGCAGAGGACAGGGCCATACCGGGGAGCTGTTTTTT.

This clonotype was recorded a few times. CDR3 region: CASSNTGGTEAFF. The CDR3 DNA reads TGTGCCAGCAGTAACACAGGGGGAACTGAAGCTTTCTTT. V gene TRBV6-5 combines with J gene TRBJ1-1; TRBD1 matches 8 bases. Per the germline V gene, CDR1 is MNHEY and CDR2 is SVGAGI. Losses at the gene ends were 5 bases for V and 5 bases for J; bases not matched to a gene: 4. This CDR3 spans 13 amino acids.

The chain employs TRBV9 and TRBJ1-2; TRBD1 might be the D (5 bases). The germline gives CDR1 SGDLS, CDR2 YYNGEE. V lost 0 bases to trimming and J lost 3 bases, with 12 bases between them. CDR3 size: 15 residues. For the CDR3, the DNA is TGTGCCAGCAGCGTAGAAGAGGGGCCATACTATGGCTACACCTTC. It encodes CASSVEEGPYYGYTF.